Below are 5 T cell receptor beta chains sequenced from a single sample in a study of blood T cell repertoires in COVID-19. TCRdb's table, derived via immunoSEQ multiplex PCR, lists solely in-frame clones and lacks some. The sample yields 140,000 to 150,000 clones, around 86% seen once. The sample was peripheral blood. These receptors were taken from a human donor in a cohort sampled during active COVID-19.

V usage is TRBV6-5 and J usage is TRBJ2-7; D is unclear. Germline CDR1 is MNHEY and CDR2 is SVGAGI. This CDR3 spans 12 amino acids. V was shortened by 6 bases and J by 0 bases, with 6 bases between the two germline ends. The CDR3 loop reads CASSHSSYEQYF. CDR3 in DNA: TGTGCCAGCAGCCACAGCTCCTACGAGCAGTACTTC.

This clone was picked up one time. Here the CDR3 DNA reads TGTGCCAGCAGCGTAGCTCAGGGCGAGCAGTACTTC. Translation gives CASSVAQGEQYF. The genes are TRBV9 and TRBJ2-7; the D gene is possibly TRBD1 (5 bases). The CDR3 spans 12 residues. In germline, CDR1 is SGDLS, CDR2 YYNGEE. V lost 0 bases, J lost 6 bases, and 7 bases lay in between. The full variable domain, with the rest looked up from reference TRBV9 and TRBJ2-7, is DSGVTQTPKHLITATGQRVTLRCSPRSGDLSVYWYQQSLDQGLQFLIQYYNGEERAKGNILERFSAQQFPDLHSELNLSSLELGDSALYFCASSVAQGEQYFGPGTRLTVT.

The chain has TRBV18 and TRBJ1-5, with 7 bases lining up with TRBD1. CDR1 and CDR2 (germline): KGHSH, LQKENI. Trimming removed 2 bases from V and 1 base from J; junction bases left unmatched: 11. This CDR3 is 18 amino acids long. The DNA of the CDR3 is TGTGCCAGCTCACCAACCACGACAGGGTCTGGGAGCAATCAGCCCCAGCATTTT. Translated: CASSPTTTGSGSNQPQHF.

Only one count was recorded for this clone. The same CDR3 is also encoded by other DNA sequences in this sample. J is TRBJ2-7 and V is TRBV28; possibly TRBD1 for D (6 bases). Germline V gene data show CDR1 as MDHEN and CDR2 as SYDVKM. Trimming pared 5 bases from V and 4 bases from J, leaving 9 bases between. The CDR3 has 12 residues. The CDR3 loop reads CASSQGFYEQYF. In DNA, the CDR3 is TGTGCCAGCAGTCAGGGGTTTTACGAGCAGTACTTC.

The chain uses TRBV27 and TRBJ2-1; D is unclear. The CDR3 is 13 residues long. Germline assignment: CDR1 MNHEY and CDR2 SMNVEV (reference sequence). V was pared by 2 bases and J by 8 bases, with 10 bases between. CDR3 in DNA: TGTGCCAGCAGTTTAGATCAGGATGATGAGCAGTTCTTC. This translates into CASSLDQDDEQFF.